This entry is about one T cell receptor beta chain. This entry belongs to a study of blood T cell repertoires in COVID-19. In the study overall: The samples span acute and convalescent COVID-19 from the United States, Italy and Spain. Nucleic acid was either cDNA or gDNA, and it came from T cells, B-cell-depleted T cells, or PBMCs.

Germline values: CDR1 SGHAT, CDR2 FQNNGV. The CDR3 is 14 residues long. The J segment lost 0 bases and the V segment lost 3 bases, leaving 1 base of the junction unmatched. Per the study methods: Amplification of reference gene primers provided the estimated nucleated cell counts. TCRdb's table, derived via immunoSEQ multiplex PCR, lists solely in-frame clones and lacks some. The DNA gave D and trimming, while V, J and clone size come from that table. The top ten clones hold about an eighth of a sample with around 300,000 clones, approximately 85% of them seen once. J is TRBJ1-2 and V is TRBV11-2; 7 bases fit TRBD1. Sample: peripheral blood. This receptor was identified in a human donor in a cohort sampled during active COVID-19. The DNA of the CDR3 is TGTGCCAGCAGCTTGGGACAGACTAACTATGGCTACACCTTC. This gives the protein CASSLGQTNYGYTF.